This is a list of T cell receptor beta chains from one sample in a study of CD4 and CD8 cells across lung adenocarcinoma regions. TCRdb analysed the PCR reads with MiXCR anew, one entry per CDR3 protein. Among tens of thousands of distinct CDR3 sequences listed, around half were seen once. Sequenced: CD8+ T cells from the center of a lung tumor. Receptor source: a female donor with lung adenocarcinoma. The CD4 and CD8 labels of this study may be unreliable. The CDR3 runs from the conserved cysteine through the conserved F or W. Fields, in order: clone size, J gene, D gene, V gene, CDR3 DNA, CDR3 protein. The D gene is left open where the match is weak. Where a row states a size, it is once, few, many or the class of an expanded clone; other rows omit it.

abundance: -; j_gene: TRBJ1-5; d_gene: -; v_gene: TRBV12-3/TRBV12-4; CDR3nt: TGTGCCAGCAGTTTTGGGATACCTTCCAATCAGCCCCAGCATTTT; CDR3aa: CASSFGIPSNQPQHF
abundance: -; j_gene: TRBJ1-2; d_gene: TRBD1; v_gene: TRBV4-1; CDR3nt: TGCGCCAGCAGCCTCCAGACAGGGTCGGATGGCTACACCTTC; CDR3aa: CASSLQTGSDGYTF
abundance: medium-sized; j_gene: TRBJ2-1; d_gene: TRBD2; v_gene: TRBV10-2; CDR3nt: TGCGCCAGCAGTGATCCCGGCTCTAGCGGGAGGTCTCAGCACCGGTTCTTC; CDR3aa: CASSDPGSSGRSQHRFF
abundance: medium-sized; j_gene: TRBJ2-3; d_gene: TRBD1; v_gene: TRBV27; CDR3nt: TGTGCCAGCAGTCGAGCCGGGACAGGGTACACAGATACGCAGTATTTT; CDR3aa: CASSRAGTGYTDTQYF
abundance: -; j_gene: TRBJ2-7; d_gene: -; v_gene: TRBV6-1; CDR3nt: TGTGCCAGCAGTCGGGGCCAGGGAATGATCACCAATGCGCAGTATTTC; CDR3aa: CASSRGQGMITNAQYF
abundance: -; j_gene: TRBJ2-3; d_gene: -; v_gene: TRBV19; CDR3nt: TGTGCCAGTAGTATCGTGGGAGATACGCAGTATTTT; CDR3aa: CASSIVGDTQYF
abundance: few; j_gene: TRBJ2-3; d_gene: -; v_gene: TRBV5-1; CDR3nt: TGCGCCAGCAGCTATGGCAGCGGAGGTGCAGATACGCAGTATTTT; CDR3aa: CASSYGSGGADTQYF
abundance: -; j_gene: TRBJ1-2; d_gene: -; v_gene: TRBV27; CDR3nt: TGTGCCAGCAGGGCCGGTAACAGCTATGGCTACACCTTC; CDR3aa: CASRAGNSYGYTF
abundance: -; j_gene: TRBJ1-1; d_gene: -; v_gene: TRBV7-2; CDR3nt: TGTGCCAGCAGCTTGGGGATGGTCACTGAAGCTTTCTTT; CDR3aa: CASSLGMVTEAFF
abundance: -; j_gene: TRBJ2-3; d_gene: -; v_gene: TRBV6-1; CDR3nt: TGTGCCAGCAGGGCTATGTCCGGAGGTGCGCAGTATTTT; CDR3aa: CASRAMSGGAQYF
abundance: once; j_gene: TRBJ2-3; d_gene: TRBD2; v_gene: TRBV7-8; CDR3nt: TGTGCCAGCAGCTCTCCGTTTAGCGGGAGCACCACAGATACGCAGTATTTT; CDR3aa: CASSSPFSGSTTDTQYF
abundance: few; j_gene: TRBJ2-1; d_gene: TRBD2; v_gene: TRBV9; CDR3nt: TGTGCCAGCAGCACTCGGGGACTAGCGGGGGCGGGGGAGCAGTTCTTC; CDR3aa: CASSTRGLAGAGEQFF
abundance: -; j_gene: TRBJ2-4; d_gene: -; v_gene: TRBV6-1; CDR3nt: TGTGCGAGCAACGGGGGCCGTCACCAAGACATCCAGTACTTC; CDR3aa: CASNGGRHQDIQYF
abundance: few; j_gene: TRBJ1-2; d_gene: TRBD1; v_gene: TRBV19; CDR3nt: TGTGCCAGTAGTCTCCGGCCGGCAGGGGGCCTGGTGAGCTATGGCTACACCTTC; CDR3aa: CASSLRPAGGLVSYGYTF
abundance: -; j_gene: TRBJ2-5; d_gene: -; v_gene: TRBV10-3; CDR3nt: TGTGCCATCAGTGACCAGGCCCGCCGAACGGAGACCCAGTACTTC; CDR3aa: CAISDQARRTETQYF
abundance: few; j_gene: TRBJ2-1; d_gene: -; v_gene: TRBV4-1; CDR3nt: TGCGCCAGCAGCCCCAGCCCCCGGTCCTCCTACAATGAGCAGTTCTTC; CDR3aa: CASSPSPRSSYNEQFF
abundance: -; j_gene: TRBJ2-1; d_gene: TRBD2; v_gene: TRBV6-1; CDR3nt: TGTGCCAGCAGTGAAGTTTCTAGCGGCTACAATGAGCAGTTCTTC; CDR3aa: CASSEVSSGYNEQFF
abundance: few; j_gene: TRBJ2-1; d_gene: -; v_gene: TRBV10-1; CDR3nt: TGCGCCAGCTTTTTTTGTCCGACGAACAATGAGCAGTTCTTC; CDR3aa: CASFFCPTNNEQFF